A single sample gave rise to the 19 T cell receptor beta chains below, sequenced in a study of cytomegalovirus exposure and HLA in healthy donors. Use of 60 Vbeta and 13 Jbeta primers characterized the PCR. Assay used: immunoSEQ multiplex PCR; TCRdb lists only in-frame clones, some missing. The table has about 67,000 clones, 68% seen once; the top ten hold 2% to 2.5%. Sequenced input: PBMCs. The receptors stem from a woman in her twenties or thirties in good health and CMV-seronegative.

There are a few counts of this clone. The chain carries TRBV2 and TRBJ2-7; D is unclear. The germline gives CDR1 SNHLY, CDR2 FYNNEI. CDR3 size: 11 residues. V was shortened by 1 base and J by 6 bases, with 4 bases between the two germline ends. The CDR3 spells CASSEVAEQYF. In DNA, the CDR3 is TGTGCCAGCAGTGAAGTGGCCGAGCAGTACTTC.

This clone has just one count. The chain uses TRBV7-2 and TRBJ1-1, with D perhaps TRBD1 (6 bases). The V and J ends lost 3 bases and 1 base respectively, with 9 bases between them. This CDR3 region has 14 residues. Germline values: CDR1 SGHTA, CDR2 FQGNSA. The CDR3 sequence: CASSFLGGNTEAFF. CDR3 DNA sequence: TGTGCCAGCAGCTTTTTAGGGGGGAACACTGAAGCTTTCTTT. Variable domain in full (rest from reference TRBV7-2 and TRBJ1-1): GAGVSQSPSNKVTEKGKDVELRCDPISGHTALYWYRQSLGQGLEFLIYFQGNSAPDKSGLPSDRFSAERTGGSVSTLTIQRTQQEDSAVYLCASSFLGGNTEAFFGQGTRLTVV.

V usage is TRBV6-6 and J usage is TRBJ1-1; D call uncertain. The CDR3 is 16 residues long. Trimming removed 8 bases at V and 0 bases at J, with 19 bases between. Germline-derived CDR1 and CDR2 are MNHNY and SVGAGI (reference sequence). The CDR3 spells CASVPPPEPLNTEAFF. The DNA of the CDR3 is TGTGCCAGCGTCCCCCCGCCCGAGCCGCTGAACACTGAAGCTTTCTTT.

V gene TRBV7-2 combines with J gene TRBJ2-7, with TRBD2 identical over 13 bases. With V trimmed by 5 bases and J by 0 bases, 7 bases remained unmatched. This CDR3 has 17 amino acids. In germline, CDR1 is SGHTA, CDR2 FQGNSA. The CDR3 sequence is CASSPTSGGSSSYEQYF. The CDR3 DNA reads as TGTGCCAGCAGCCCGACTAGCGGGGGGTCAAGCTCCTACGAGCAGTACTTC.

This clone occurred a few times. This sequence joins TRBV10-3 and TRBJ1-1; D gene unclear. The ends were cut back, 8 bases at V and 1 base at J, with 8 bases in the middle. The CDR3 runs 12 residues. The germline gives CDR1 ENHRY, CDR2 SYGVKD. CDR3 in amino acids: CAIATGNTEAFF. The CDR3 DNA reads as TGTGCCATCGCGACGGGGAACACTGAAGCTTTCTTT.

This sequence joins TRBV19 and TRBJ1-1; 9 bases align to TRBD1. The V gene's germline CDR1 is LNHDA and CDR2 SQIVND (reference sequence). The CDR3 sequence is 14 residues long. V dropped 5 bases and J dropped 7; count of bases not matched to a gene: 8. In nucleotides, the CDR3 is TGTGCCAGTAGTGTACAGGGGGCGGAGGATGAAGCTTTCTTT. Translating gives CASSVQGAEDEAFF.

The V gene is TRBV28, the J gene TRBJ1-6; D possibly corresponds to TRBD1 (5 bases). The CDR3 has 14 residues. The ends were cut back, 4 bases at V and 7 bases at J, with 11 bases in the middle. Looked up from germline, CDR1 is MDHEN and CDR2 is SYDVKM. Here the CDR3 DNA reads TGTGCCAGCAGTTCAGACAGTATCAATTCACCCCTCCACTTT. The encoded protein is CASSSDSINSPLHF.

The genes are TRBV28 and TRBJ2-2; 13 bases fit TRBD2. With V trimmed by 6 bases and J by 6 bases, 4 bases remained unmatched. Germline assignment: CDR1 MDHEN and CDR2 SYDVKM. The CDR3 sequence is 15 residues long. The CDR3 loop is CASRPGLAGAGELFF. CDR3 DNA: TGTGCCAGCAGACCCGGACTAGCGGGGGCCGGGGAGCTGTTTTTT. Looking up the rest from reference TRBV28 and TRBJ2-2 gives the full variable domain: DVKVTQSSRYLVKRTGEKVFLECVQDMDHENMFWYRQDPGLGLRLIYFSYDVKMKEKGDIPEGYSVSREKKERFSLILESASTNQTSMYLCASRPGLAGAGELFFGEGSRLTVL.

The rearrangement uses TRBV5-4 and TRBJ2-3, with 8 nucleotides matching TRBD1. CDR1 is SGHNT and CDR2 is YYREEE in the germline V gene (reference sequence). The CDR3 runs 15 residues. V dropped 3 bases and J dropped 8; count of bases not matched to a gene: 11. The chain's CDR3 is CASSWGTGVPGTQYF. DNA for the CDR3: TGTGCCAGCAGCTGGGGGACAGGCGTACCCGGTACGCAGTATTTT.

The rearrangement joins TRBV10-3 to TRBJ2-2; 13 bases align to TRBD2. The CDR3 has 19 amino acids. J was trimmed by 4 bases and V by 2 bases; bases with no gene match: 10. Germline V gene lookup returns CDR1 ENHRY and CDR2 SYGVKD. CDR3 loop: CAISERTSGGADGTGELFF. CDR3 in DNA: TGTGCCATCAGTGAGCGAACTAGCGGGGGGGCCGATGGCACCGGGGAGCTGTTTTTT.

This clone turned up a few times. The chain is built from TRBV14 and TRBJ1-2; 12 bases fit TRBD1. CDR1 is SGHDN and CDR2 is FVKESK in the germline V gene. This CDR3 region has 16 residues. Trimming at V came to 1 base and at J to 6 bases, leaving 6 bases not matched to a gene. In DNA form, the CDR3 reads TGTGCCAGCAGCCAAGGAGCCCGGGACAGGGGGCATGGCTACACCTTC. Translation gives CASSQGARDRGHGYTF.

The chain links TRBV7-2 to TRBJ2-5; 7 nucleotides align to TRBD1. Germline CDR1 and CDR2: SGHTA and FQGNSA. V trimming: 5 bases; J trimming: 4 bases; junction bases outside the gene matches: 7. This CDR3 spans 14 amino acids. The CDR3 DNA reads as TGTGCCAGCAGCAATAACAGGGGTAGAGAGACCCAGTACTTC. Amino acids: CASSNNRGRETQYF.

V and J are TRBV6-1 and TRBJ2-3, with D possibly being TRBD2 (6 bases). Germline V gives CDR1 MNHNS, CDR2 SASEGT. The CDR3 has 13 residues. The V and J ends lost 6 bases and 7 bases respectively, with 14 bases between them. CDR3 loop: CASSPSAGNTQYF. CDR3 in DNA: TGTGCCAGCAGCCCTAGCGCAGGAAATACGCAGTATTTT.

J is TRBJ1-1 and V is TRBV7-8; no definite D call. Germline V gene sequence: CDR1 SGHVS, CDR2 FQNEAQ. The CDR3 sequence is 16 residues long. V was cut by 1 base and J by 0 bases, with 12 bases left in between. This chain's CDR3 is CASSLEVGVMNTEAFF. CDR3 DNA: TGTGCCAGCAGCTTAGAGGTGGGCGTGATGAACACTGAAGCTTTCTTT.

Worth noting for this clone: Relative to the germline gene, one junction end is altered; a read error may explain this. This chain uses TRBV2 with TRBJ1-1, with 7 positions matching TRBD1. Germline V lookup: CDR1 SNHLY, CDR2 FYNNEI. This CDR3 has 13 residues. CDR3 loop: CASSEAPGQSLQF. The CDR3 nucleotides read TGTGCCAGCAGTGAAGCCCCGGGACAGAGCCTTCAGTTT.

The table lists this clone with a count of one. This chain uses TRBV5-4 with TRBJ1-1; 8 bases fit TRBD1. The CDR3 loop spans 15 amino acids. J was trimmed by 4 bases and V by 3 bases; bases with no gene match: 8. Germline assignment: CDR1 SGHNT and CDR2 YYREEE (reference sequence). This chain's CDR3 is CASSSRQGRGTEAFF. The CDR3 DNA reads as TGTGCCAGCAGCTCCCGACAGGGGAGGGGCACTGAAGCTTTCTTT.

The chain has TRBV27 and TRBJ2-3; a weak D match, TRBD2 (5 bases). Germline V lookup: CDR1 MNHEY, CDR2 SMNVEV (reference sequence). CDR3 length: 14 amino acids. Trimming pared 8 bases from V and 2 bases from J, leaving 14 bases between. The CDR3 protein is CASCEAGATDTQYF. As DNA, the CDR3 is TGTGCCAGCTGTGAGGCGGGCGCCACAGATACGCAGTATTTT.

This chain uses TRBV2 with TRBJ2-1; D uncertain. The CDR3 spans 15 residues. Trimming took 6 bases from V and 1 from J, leaving 13 bases between them. Germline V CDR1 and CDR2: SNHLY, FYNNEI. The CDR3, as DNA: TGTGCCAGCAGCCCCCCGCGATCTTCCTACAATGAGCAGTTCTTC. Translation: CASSPPRSSYNEQFF. Combining the CDR3 with reference TRBV2 and TRBJ2-1 gives the whole variable domain EPEVTQTPSHQVTQMGQEVILRCVPISNHLYFYWYRQILGQKVEFLVSFYNNEISEKSEIFDDQFSVERPDGSNFTLKIRSTKLEDSAMYFCASSPPRSSYNEQFFGPGTRLTVL.

The gene calls are TRBV6-1 and TRBJ2-3; TRBD2 matches at 10 bases. Trimming took 3 bases from V and 2 from J; bases not matched to a gene: 2. Per germline, CDR1 MNHNS and CDR2 SASEGT. The CDR3 is made up of 15 amino acids. CDR3: CASSETSGHTDTQYF. The CDR3 DNA follows: TGTGCCAGCAGTGAGACTAGCGGGCACACAGATACGCAGTATTTT.